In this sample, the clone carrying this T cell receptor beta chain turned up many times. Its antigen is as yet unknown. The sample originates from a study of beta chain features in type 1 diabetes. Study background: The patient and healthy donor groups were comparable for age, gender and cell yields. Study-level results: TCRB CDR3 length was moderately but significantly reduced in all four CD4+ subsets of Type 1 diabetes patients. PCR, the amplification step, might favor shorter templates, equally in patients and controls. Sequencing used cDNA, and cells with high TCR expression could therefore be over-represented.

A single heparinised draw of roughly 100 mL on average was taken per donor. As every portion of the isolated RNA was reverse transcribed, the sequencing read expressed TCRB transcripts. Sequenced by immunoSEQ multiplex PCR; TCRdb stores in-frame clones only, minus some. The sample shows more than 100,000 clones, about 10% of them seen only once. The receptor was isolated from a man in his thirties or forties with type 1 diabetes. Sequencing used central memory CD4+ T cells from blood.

The CDR3 loop reads CASSGMQGPLHF. The CDR3 DNA is TGTGCCAGCAGCGGGATGCAGGGTCCCCTCCACTTT. The chain links TRBV7-3 to TRBJ1-6; the D gene is possibly TRBD1 (5 bases). CDR3 length: 12 amino acids. Germline CDR1 SGHTA, CDR2 FQGTGA. Trimming cost V 5 bases and J 13 bases, with 12 bases left between them.